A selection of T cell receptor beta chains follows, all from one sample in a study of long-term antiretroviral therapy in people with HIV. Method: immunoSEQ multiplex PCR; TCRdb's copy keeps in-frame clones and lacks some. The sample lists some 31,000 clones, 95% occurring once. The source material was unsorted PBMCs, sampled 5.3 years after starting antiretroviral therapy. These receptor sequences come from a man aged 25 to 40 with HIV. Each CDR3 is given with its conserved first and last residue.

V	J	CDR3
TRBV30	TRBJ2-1	CAWNRDRVQAEQFF
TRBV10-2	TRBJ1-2	CASSDPRPGYGYTF
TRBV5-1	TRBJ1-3	CASSFGGGGSGNTIYF
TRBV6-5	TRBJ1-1	CASSSFSRQGDTEAFF
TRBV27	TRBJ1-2	CASSPVEGGGYTF
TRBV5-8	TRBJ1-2	CASSFPGASWYGYTF
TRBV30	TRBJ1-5	CAWSLGHSNQPQHF
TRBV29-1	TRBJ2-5	CSEKTGGETQYF
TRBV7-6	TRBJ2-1	CASSLTSGYYNEQFF
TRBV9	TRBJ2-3	CASSGLAGGTDTQYF
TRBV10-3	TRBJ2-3	CAISDGQGADTQYF
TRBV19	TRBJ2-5	CASSSRGPWGETQYF
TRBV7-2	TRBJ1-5	CASSLMGQPQHF
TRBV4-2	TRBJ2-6	CASSLTEPSSGANVLTF
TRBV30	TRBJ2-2	CAWSGGYGELFF
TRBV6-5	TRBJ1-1	CASSYNGGEAFF
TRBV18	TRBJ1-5	CASSPTMDGQPQHF
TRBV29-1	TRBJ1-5	CSVDQGIGQPQHF
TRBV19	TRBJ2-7	CASSSAGGYEQYF
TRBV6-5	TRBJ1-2	CASRNRGYGYTF
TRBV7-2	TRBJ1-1	CASSPDRDYYTEAFF
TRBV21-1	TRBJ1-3	CASTPQGKGNTIYF
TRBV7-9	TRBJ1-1	CASSPAGTGEAFF
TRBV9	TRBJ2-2	CASSVTDTGELFF
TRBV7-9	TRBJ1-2	CASSLAVSEDGYTF
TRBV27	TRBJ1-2	CASSLRGFQYSTNYGYTF
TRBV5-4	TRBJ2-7	CASSFKGMEGQYF
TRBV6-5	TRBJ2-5	CASSGAETQYF
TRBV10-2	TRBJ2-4	CASTGLAKNIQYF
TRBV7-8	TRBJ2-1	CASSLPAYNEQFF
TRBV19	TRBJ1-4	CASKRPDRTNEKLFF
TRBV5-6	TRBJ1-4	CASSLAPGTRNEKLFF
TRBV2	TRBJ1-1	CASHKGQPEAFF
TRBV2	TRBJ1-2	CASRWDRGRRRGGYTF
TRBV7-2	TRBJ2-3	CASSLEILLADTQYF
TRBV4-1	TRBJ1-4	CASSQDGQGGEKLFF
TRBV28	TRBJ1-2	CASSLGQANYGYTF
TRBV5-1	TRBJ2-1	CASSLGADQNEQFF
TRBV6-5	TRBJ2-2	CASNRLGRAGELFF
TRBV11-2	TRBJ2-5	CASSLGWAGGPETQYF
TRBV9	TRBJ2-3	CASSPFRDTQYF
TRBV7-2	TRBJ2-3	CASSPRTLTGTDTQYF
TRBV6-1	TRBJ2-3	CASSEWLHTDTQYF
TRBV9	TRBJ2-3	CASSAFAGGFTDTQYF
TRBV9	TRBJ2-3	CASSIRGPDTQYF
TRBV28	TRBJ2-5	CASSILGTGETQYF
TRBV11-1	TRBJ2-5	CASSVAVQETQYF
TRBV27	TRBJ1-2	CASSLAPPHYGYTF
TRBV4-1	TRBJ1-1	CASSQGGPSNTEAFF
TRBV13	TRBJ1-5	CASSLRAGDQPQHF
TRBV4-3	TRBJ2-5	CASSQDLGLSRGETQYF
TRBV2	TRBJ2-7	CASSEAWRREQYF
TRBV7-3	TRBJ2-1	CASSFPPYNEQFF
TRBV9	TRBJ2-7	CASSQGGPGYEQYF
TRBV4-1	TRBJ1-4	CASSQERSNEKLFF
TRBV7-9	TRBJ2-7	CASSPLVPEQYF
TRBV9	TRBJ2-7	CASSPHPGLGAREQYF